These 31 T cell receptor beta chains were sequenced from one sample in a study of T cell responses to AZD1222 COVID-19 vaccine. TCRdb keeps only in-frame clones here, not all; method: immunoSEQ multiplex PCR. In the table there are around 190,000 clones, about nine tenths of which are singletons. Sample: peripheral blood, taken 28 days after the second AZD1222 dose. These receptor sequences come from an adult who received the AZD1222 COVID-19 vaccine.

The chain carries TRBV4-1 and TRBJ2-7; 10 bases fit TRBD2. The CDR3 totals 15 residues. Germline V gene lookup returns CDR1 MGHRA and CDR2 YSYEKL. With V trimmed by 4 bases and J by 3 bases, 6 bases remained unmatched. CDR3 residues: CASSLLTSGDYEQYF. DNA of the CDR3: TGCGCCAGCAGCCTGTTAACTAGCGGGGACTACGAGCAGTACTTC.

The chain links TRBV11-2 to TRBJ2-4, with D perhaps being TRBD1 or TRBD2 (5 bases each). Germline CDR1 is SGHAT and CDR2 is FQNNGV. This CDR3 spans 15 amino acids. The V and J ends lost 7 bases and 6 bases respectively, with 19 bases between them. CDR3 DNA: TGTGCCAGCACCCTACTACGTCAGGGAGCAAACATTCAGTACTTC. Translated: CASTLLRQGANIQYF.

The rearrangement links TRBV6-5 to TRBJ1-1; D ambiguous. The CDR3 has 16 residues. The V and J ends lost 4 bases and 0 bases respectively, with 15 bases between them. Germline assignment: CDR1 MNHEY and CDR2 SVGAGI. The CDR3 is CASSSGRLGMNTEAFF. CDR3 DNA: TGTGCCAGCAGTTCCGGTCGGTTGGGGATGAACACTGAAGCTTTCTTT.

V is TRBV10-2 and J is TRBJ1-2, with D perhaps TRBD1 (6 bases). Trimming left V 3 bases short and J 10 bases short, with 21 bases between. Germline assignment: CDR1 WSHSY and CDR2 SAAADI. CDR3 length: 15 residues. CDR3 DNA: TGCGCCAGCAGTGATCCCGGGACACCCACATCCGTCTACACCTTC. This sequence encodes CASSDPGTPTSVYTF.

The chain recombines TRBV7-3 with TRBJ2-7; 7 bases line up with TRBD1. The CDR3 is made up of 13 amino acids. V lost 4 bases, J lost 4 bases, and 4 bases stayed unmatched. CDR1 and CDR2 from the germline V gene are SGHTA and FQGTGA. The CDR3 bases are TGTGCCAGCAGCTCAAACAGGGGATACGAGCAGTACTTC. Translated, it gives CASSSNRGYEQYF. Supplemented by reference TRBV7-3 and TRBJ2-7, the full variable domain reads GAGVSQTPSNKVTEKGKYVELRCDPISGHTALYWYRQSLGQGPEFLIYFQGTGAADDSGLPNDRFFAVRPEGSVSTLKIQRTERGDSAVYLCASSSNRGYEQYFGPGTRLTVT.

V is TRBV24-1 and J is TRBJ2-3; D call uncertain. The CDR3 consists of 12 residues. Germline values: CDR1 KGHDR, CDR2 SFDVKD. V was shortened by 7 bases and J by 2 bases, with 6 bases between the two germline ends. The CDR3 nucleotides read TGTGCCACCAGCGGAAACACAGATACGCAGTATTTT. Its translation: CATSGNTDTQYF.

The genes are TRBV7-3 and TRBJ1-6, with D unresolved. The CDR3 extends over 13 amino acids. The V and J ends lost 2 bases and 10 bases respectively, with 9 bases between them. Per the germline V gene, CDR1 is SGHTA and CDR2 is FQGTGA. CDR3 region: CASSLVRESPLHF. CDR3 sequence (DNA): TGTGCCAGCAGCTTAGTCCGAGAATCACCCCTCCACTTT.

This clone appeared a few times. The chain recombines TRBV4-2 with TRBJ2-7; 8 positions match TRBD2. The V segment lost 5 bases and the J segment 3 bases; nucleotides outside the gene matches: 9. The germline V gene encodes CDR1 LGHNA and CDR2 YNFKEQ. The CDR3 runs to 15 residues. CDR3 in DNA: TGTGCCAGCAGCACATTGACTAGCGCGATCTACGAGCAGTACTTC. This translates into CASSTLTSAIYEQYF.

J is TRBJ1-2 and V is TRBV19; no clear D. CDR3 length: 14 residues. Germline values: CDR1 LNHDA, CDR2 SQIVND (reference sequence). V dropped 4 bases and J dropped 0 bases, with 9 bases sitting between them. CDR3 sequence: CASSTAGTNYGYTF. The CDR3 DNA reads TGTGCCAGTAGTACTGCAGGTACTAACTATGGCTACACCTTC.

This clone was seen a few times. The chain recombines TRBV18 with TRBJ1-2; 7 bases line up with TRBD1. Germline lookup yields CDR1 KGHSH and CDR2 LQKENI. V lost 4 bases, J lost 3 bases, and 8 bases stayed unmatched. The CDR3 covers 15 residues. This chain's CDR3 is CASSLTGNTDYGYTF. The CDR3 DNA reads as TGTGCCAGCTCACTGACAGGGAACACGGACTATGGCTACACCTTC.

This clone appeared once. The V and J genes are TRBV11-2 and TRBJ2-1; TRBD1 agrees at 7 bases. Germline V gene lookup returns CDR1 SGHAT and CDR2 FQNNGV. The CDR3 contains 15 residues. Germline trimming cut 2 bases from V and 2 bases from J; bases unmatched to any gene: 3. The CDR3 is CASSLTQGAYNEQFF. As DNA, the CDR3 is TGTGCCAGCAGCTTAACCCAGGGGGCCTACAATGAGCAGTTCTTC. Full variable domain (rest looked up from reference TRBV11-2 and TRBJ2-1): EAGVAQSPRYKIIEKRQSVAFWCNPISGHATLYWYQQILGQGPKLLIQFQNNGVVDDSQLPKDRFSAERLKGVDSTLKIQPAKLEDSAVYLCASSLTQGAYNEQFFGPGTRLTVL.

The CDR3 coding sequence is TGCGCCAGCAGCCCGTCGTTAGGGGAAGATGGCTACACCTTC. Protein sequence: CASSPSLGEDGYTF. The V call is TRBV5-1, the J call TRBJ1-2; perhaps TRBD1 as D (5 bases). The germline V gene has CDR1 SGHRS and CDR2 YFSETQ. This CDR3 contains 14 residues. V was trimmed by 4 bases and J by 6 bases, leaving 16 bases between them.

Only one count was recorded for this clone. The CDR3 DNA reads TGCGCCAGCAGCCACGAGGACAGGGGGGCTCGAAGAGGCGAGCAGTACTTC. Amino acid sequence: CASSHEDRGARRGEQYF. The chain uses TRBV4-1 and TRBJ2-7, with TRBD1 identical over 10 bases. The CDR3 extends over 17 amino acids. The germline gives CDR1 MGHRA, CDR2 YSYEKL. V gave up 3 bases and J gave up 6 bases; unmatched junction bases: 14.

The gene calls are TRBV19 and TRBJ2-7; D is ambiguous. This CDR3 comprises 12 residues. Germline CDR1 is LNHDA and CDR2 is SQIVND (reference sequence). The V and J ends lost 5 bases and 4 bases respectively, with 9 bases between them. CDR3 DNA sequence: TGTGCCAGTAGTGCCCGTGGTTACGAGCAGTACTTC. This translates into CASSARGYEQYF.

The rearrangement uses TRBV15 and TRBJ2-5; 7 positions match TRBD2. The germline CDR1 and CDR2 sequences are LNHNV and YYDKDF (reference sequence). The CDR3 covers 17 residues. Trimming cost V 1 base and J 7 bases; bases outside gene matches: 15. CDR3: CATSRAPSGGPDGTQYF. As DNA, the CDR3 is TGTGCCACCAGCAGAGCTCCTAGCGGAGGACCGGACGGGACCCAGTACTTC.

The V call is TRBV12-5, the J call TRBJ1-3; perhaps TRBD1 as D (6 bases). The CDR3 extends over 18 amino acids. The V end was cut by 0 bases, the J end by 4 bases, with 19 bases between. Germline V gene sequence: CDR1 LGHNT, CDR2 FRNRAP. The CDR3 here is CASGLVSVTGQIGNTIYF. DNA for the CDR3: TGTGCTAGTGGTTTGGTCTCCGTCACAGGGCAAATAGGAAACACCATATATTTT.

The V call is TRBV5-1, the J call TRBJ2-3, with TRBD1 identical over 8 bases. Germline V CDR1 and CDR2: SGHRS, YFSETQ. CDR3 length: 17 amino acids. V lost 2 bases to trimming and J lost 5 bases; unmatched junction nucleotides: 13. CDR3 DNA sequence: TGCGCCAGCAGCTTTCTCACGGGACAGGCCTTAGGAGATACGCAGTATTTT. It translates to CASSFLTGQALGDTQYF.

The V and J genes are TRBV4-1 and TRBJ1-4, with D perhaps TRBD1 (5 bases). The CDR3 sequence is 14 residues long. V was trimmed by 8 bases and J by 0 bases, leaving 10 bases between them. Germline CDR1 reads MGHRA; CDR2 reads YSYEKL. CDR3 residues: CASRTPTTNEKLFF. The CDR3 bases are TGCGCCAGCCGGACACCTACAACTAATGAAAAACTGTTTTTT.

The chain employs TRBV7-2 and TRBJ1-1; 8 bases line up with TRBD1. V lost 5 bases and J lost 4; bases outside the gene matches: 12. The CDR3 has 16 amino acids. Germline V gives CDR1 SGHTA, CDR2 FQGNSA. The CDR3 DNA reads TGTGCCAGCAGCCCCGTTGGACAGGGACACAGCACTGAAGCTTTCTTT. Encoded protein: CASSPVGQGHSTEAFF.

The gene calls are TRBV7-2 and TRBJ2-7, with D maybe TRBD2 (6 bases). CDR1 SGHTA and CDR2 FQGNSA come from the germline V gene. CDR3 length: 16 residues. Trimming cost V 0 bases and J 4 bases, with 16 bases left between them. In nucleotides, the CDR3 is TGTGCCAGCAGCTTAGCGTTTTGGGTAGGGAGGTACGAGCAGTACTTC. Its translation: CASSLAFWVGRYEQYF. The whole variable domain, remainder taken from reference TRBV7-2 and TRBJ2-7, is GAGVSQSPSNKVTEKGKDVELRCDPISGHTALYWYRQSLGQGLEFLIYFQGNSAPDKSGLPSDRFSAERTGGSVSTLTIQRTQQEDSAVYLCASSLAFWVGRYEQYFGPGTRLTVT.

The chain joins TRBV18 to TRBJ2-3; possible D gene TRBD2, 5 bases. Trimming pared 2 bases from V and 3 bases from J, leaving 12 bases between. The germline V gene encodes CDR1 KGHSH and CDR2 LQKENI. The CDR3 has 15 residues. CDR3 protein: CASSPIGGLTDTQYF. CDR3 bases: TGTGCCAGCTCACCAATAGGTGGACTTACAGATACGCAGTATTTT.

This clone was found a few times. The chain has TRBV12-3 or TRBV12-4 and TRBJ2-1; possible D gene TRBD1, 5 bases. The CDR3 has 13 residues. Deletions cut 5 bases from V and 4 bases from J, with 9 bases between. The DNA of the CDR3 is TGTGCCAGCAGTAAGACAGCATACAATGAGCAGTTCTTC. As protein: CASSKTAYNEQFF.

In this sample, this clone turned up a few times. The genes are TRBV15 and TRBJ2-3; 7 bases match TRBD2. The length of the CDR3 is 16 residues. V was clipped by 4 bases and J by 1 base; unmatched bases: 8. Germline V gene data show CDR1 as LNHNV and CDR2 as YYDKDF (reference sequence). CDR3 loop: CATSTIAGTGTDTQYF. DNA for the CDR3: TGTGCCACCAGCACGATAGCGGGCACGGGCACAGATACGCAGTATTTT.

The V gene is TRBV28, the J gene TRBJ1-1; D is possibly TRBD1 (5 bases). V was shortened by 4 bases and J by 4 bases, with 16 bases between the two germline ends. The CDR3 extends over 15 amino acids. From germline, CDR1 is MDHEN and CDR2 SYDVKM. The CDR3 spells CASSSPAGVRTEAFF. The DNA for the CDR3 is TGTGCCAGCAGTTCCCCAGCGGGGGTTCGCACTGAAGCTTTCTTT.

With respect to this clone: At one end the junction does not follow the germline gene, possibly because of a read error. This rearrangement joins TRBV7-7 to TRBJ2-2; 11 nucleotides line up with TRBD1. The CDR3 totals 16 residues. The V gene's germline CDR1 is SSHAT and CDR2 FNYEAQ (reference sequence). CDR3 protein: CASSLAPGQGAGELFF. The CDR3 DNA sequence: TGTGCTAGCAGCTTAGCGCCGGGACAGGGGGCCGGGGAGCTGTTTTTT.

The chain has TRBV2 and TRBJ2-7; D is unclear. The CDR3 is made up of 13 amino acids. V gave up 4 bases and J gave up 2 bases, with 9 bases separating them. CDR1 is SNHLY, CDR2 FYNNEI, per germline. CDR3 sequence (DNA): TGTGCCAGCAGTGTCGGCCAGGCCTACGAGCAGTACTTC. This codes for CASSVGQAYEQYF.

The rearrangement uses TRBV19 and TRBJ2-1, with 10 bases fitting TRBD2. This CDR3 spans 18 amino acids. Germline values: CDR1 LNHDA, CDR2 SQIVND (reference sequence). The ends lost 1 base at V and 1 base at J; junction bases unmatched: 7. The CDR3 reads CASSIALAGVGSYNEQFF. The CDR3 region has the DNA TGTGCCAGTAGTATAGCTCTAGCGGGAGTAGGGTCCTACAATGAGCAGTTCTTC.

The chain uses TRBV5-4 and TRBJ1-2; D gene ambiguous. The germline V and J ends were trimmed by 1 base and 8 bases, with 15 bases remaining between them. Germline V gene data show CDR1 as SGHNT and CDR2 as YYREEE (reference sequence). The CDR3 spans 14 residues. The CDR3 sequence is CASSLSGRLEGYTF. The CDR3 DNA reads as TGTGCCAGCAGCTTGTCCGGCAGACTCGAAGGCTACACCTTC.

This sequence joins TRBV18 and TRBJ2-1, with TRBD2 matching over 10 bases. The ends lost 4 bases at V and 2 bases at J; junction bases unmatched: 5. This CDR3 contains 16 residues. CDR1 KGHSH and CDR2 LQKENI come from the germline V gene. CDR3 coding DNA: TGTGCCAGCTCACTTAAGACTAGCGGGCCCTACAATGAGCAGTTCTTC. Translating it yields CASSLKTSGPYNEQFF.

V is TRBV15 and J is TRBJ2-3; 8 bases agree with TRBD2. This CDR3 spans 17 amino acids. J was trimmed by 7 bases and V by 5 bases; bases with no gene match: 17. Germline assignment: CDR1 LNHNV and CDR2 YYDKDF (reference sequence). CDR3 loop: CATSLLASGGATYTQYF. The CDR3, as DNA: TGTGCCACCAGCTTATTAGCTTCGGGGGGGGCTACCTATACGCAGTATTTT. The complete variable domain, with remaining parts taken from reference TRBV15 and TRBJ2-3, reads DAMVIQNPRYQVTQFGKPVTLSCSQTLNHNVMYWYQQKSSQAPKLLFHYYDKDFNNEADTPDNFQSRRPNTSFCFLDIRSPGLGDTAMYLCATSLLASGGATYTQYFGPGTRLTVL.

In its sample, this clone was seen once. The chain uses TRBV27 and TRBJ2-7; 7 bases agree with TRBD1. V gave up 5 bases and J gave up 1 base; unmatched junction bases: 5. Germline lookup yields CDR1 MNHEY and CDR2 SMNVEV (reference sequence). CDR3 length: 14 residues. CDR3 residues: CASSRSGGSYEQYF. CDR3 DNA sequence: TGTGCCAGCAGTCGATCAGGGGGTTCCTACGAGCAGTACTTC.